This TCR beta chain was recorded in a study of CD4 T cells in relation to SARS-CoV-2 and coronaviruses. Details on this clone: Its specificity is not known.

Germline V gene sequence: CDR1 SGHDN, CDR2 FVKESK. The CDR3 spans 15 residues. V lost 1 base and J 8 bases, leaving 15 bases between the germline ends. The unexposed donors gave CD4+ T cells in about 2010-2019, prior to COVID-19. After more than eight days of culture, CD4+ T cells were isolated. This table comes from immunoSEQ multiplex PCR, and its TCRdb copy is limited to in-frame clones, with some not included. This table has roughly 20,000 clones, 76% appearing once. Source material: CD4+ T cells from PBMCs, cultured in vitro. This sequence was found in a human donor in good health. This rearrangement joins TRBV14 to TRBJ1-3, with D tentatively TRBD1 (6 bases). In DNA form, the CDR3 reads TGTGCCAGCAGCCAAGGGCTCAGGGGCCAGGACACCATATATTTT. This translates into CASSQGLRGQDTIYF.